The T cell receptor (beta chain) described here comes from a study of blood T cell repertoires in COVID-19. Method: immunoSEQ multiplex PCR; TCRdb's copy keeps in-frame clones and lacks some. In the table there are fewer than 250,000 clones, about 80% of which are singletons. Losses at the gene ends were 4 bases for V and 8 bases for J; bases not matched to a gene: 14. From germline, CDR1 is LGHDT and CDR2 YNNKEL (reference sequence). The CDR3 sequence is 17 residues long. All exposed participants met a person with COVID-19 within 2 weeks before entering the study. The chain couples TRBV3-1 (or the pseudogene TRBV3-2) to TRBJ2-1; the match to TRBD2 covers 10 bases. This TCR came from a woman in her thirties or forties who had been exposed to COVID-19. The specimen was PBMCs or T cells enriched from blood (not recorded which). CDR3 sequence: CASSLKIAGGLKDEQFF. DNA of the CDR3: TGTGCCAGCAGCCTCAAAATAGCGGGGGGATTGAAAGATGAGCAGTTCTTC.